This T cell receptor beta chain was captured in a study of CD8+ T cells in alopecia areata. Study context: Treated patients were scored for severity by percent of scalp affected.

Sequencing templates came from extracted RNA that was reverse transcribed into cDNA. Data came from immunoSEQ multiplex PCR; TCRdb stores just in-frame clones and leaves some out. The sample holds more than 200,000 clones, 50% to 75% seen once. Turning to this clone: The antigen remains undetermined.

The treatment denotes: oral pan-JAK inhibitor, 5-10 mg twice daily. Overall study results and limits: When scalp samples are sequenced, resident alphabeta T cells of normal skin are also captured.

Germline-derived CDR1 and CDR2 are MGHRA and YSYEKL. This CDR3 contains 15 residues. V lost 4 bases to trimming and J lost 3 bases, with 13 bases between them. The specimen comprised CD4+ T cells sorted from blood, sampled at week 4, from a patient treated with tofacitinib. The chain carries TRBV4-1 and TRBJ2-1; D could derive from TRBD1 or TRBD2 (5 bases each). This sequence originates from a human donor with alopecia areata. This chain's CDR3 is CASSRTGQGYNEQFF. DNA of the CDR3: TGCGCCAGCAGCCGAACGGGGCAAGGCTACAATGAGCAGTTCTTC.